This T cell receptor (beta chain) was captured by sequencing in a study of blood T cells in healthy people across ages. This clonotype appeared a few times. Next came a second PCR, run for about 7 to 12 cycles, which used a sample-barcoded 5' primer along with a J-beta primer mix. MiXCR, applied by TCRdb to the 5' RACE reads, yields one record per CDR3 protein. The sample includes approximately 1.5 million distinct CDR3 sequences, 35% to 45% of them seen just once. V shed 7 bases, J shed 6 bases, and the junction held 10 bases outside the gene matches. The CDR3 has 15 residues. This TCR derives from a woman aged 18-30 years in good health. The sequencing sample was made of blood. The chain joins TRBV12-3 or TRBV12-4 to TRBJ2-1; 9 nucleotides agree with TRBD1. For the CDR3, the DNA is TGTGCCAGCAAAAGGACAGGGGCGAGCGGCAATGAGCAGTTCTTC. This translates into CASKRTGASGNEQFF.